This TCR beta chain originates from a study of blood T cell repertoires in COVID-19. Study-level information: COVID-19 samples from acute and convalescent phases originated in the United States, Italy and Spain.

The CDR3 runs to 16 residues. Germline V gene data show CDR1 as MNHNS and CDR2 as SASEGT. Germline trimming cut 2 bases from V and 0 bases from J; bases unmatched to any gene: 4. This clone showed up many times. Generated by immunoSEQ multiplex PCR, the TCRdb table keeps only in-frame clones and is missing some. This table holds under 300,000 clones, about nine tenths found once. This clonotype was obtained from a man in his 60s who had recovered from COVID-19. This chain links TRBV6-1 with TRBJ2-3; 8 nucleotides agree with TRBD2. The source material was peripheral blood. This CDR3 reads CASSESGGPSTDTQYF. CDR3 DNA: TGTGCCAGCAGTGAAAGCGGGGGTCCTAGCACAGATACGCAGTATTTT.